The following is a TCR beta chain sequence with its context. Its antigen remains unidentified. The sample holds no much larger clone one base away, and base qualities are not on file. The time point label of this sample denotes: pretreatment peripheral blood. A total of some 30 patients with locally advanced or metastatic urothelial carcinoma, treated at Memorial Sloan Kettering on a trial protocol, made up the cohort. Peripheral blood mononuclear cells were collected from each patient pretreatment and during treatment, giving between 1 and 8 total time points per patient. The Qiagen DNeasy Blood extraction kit was used to purify genomic DNA from total PBMCs and tumor samples. PBMCs were collected pretreatment and during treatment, and were isolated and stored as previously described. The record originates from a study of PD-L1 blockade in urothelial cancer (dated by TCRdb to between 2016 and 2019). Study-wide context: Every patient began therapy in 2014 and was given atezolizumab 1,200 mg intravenously every 3 weeks. Pretreatment tumor samples, along with matched peripheral blood collected serially before and after atezolizumab treatment, underwent TCR sequencing. Blood samples were analyzed at 3 weeks after treatment start (second dose) and at 6 weeks after treatment start. In the same patients who had TCR sequencing, pretreatment tumors also underwent whole exome sequencing and RNA sequencing. A median of approximately 140,000 T cells and 65,000 to 90,000 unique TCRs was obtained from blood samples, and a median clonality of approximately 0.08 was observed. The study was an exploratory multi-omic analysis of somatic, immune and clinical correlates of response to PD-L1 blockade with atezolizumab in urothelial cancer. Nine patients reached durable clinical benefit, while roughly 22 patients did not. Durable clinical benefit was defined as progression-free survival longer than 6 months, and TCR features were also tested against progression-free and overall survival. About 85% of the 29 patients were identified as males with urothelial cancer of bladder origin, and a prior smoking history was reported by 18 of 29 patients. An ECOG performance status of 0 or 1 was recorded for the patients, and 0 to 3 prior chemotherapy regimens had been received by the patients. Pretreatment blood TCR-seq was available for 27 to 30 patients, at least one posttreatment blood collection was obtained for around 25 patients, and tumor TCR-seq was available for around 25 patients. General conclusions and limits of the study: Patients with durable benefit showed greater expansion of tumor-associated TCR clones in peripheral blood 3 weeks after starting treatment (n of about 20, p = 0.022). Because the sample size was small (n ≈ 31) and many exploratory analyses were performed, the results are intended to be hypothesis-generating. Improved progression-free and overall survival was associated with having pretreatment peripheral blood TCR clonality below the median.

Synthetic TCR analog templates were spiked into each PCR to estimate absolute template abundance from read counts. Using the immunoSEQ assay, TCRbeta CDR3 regions were amplified from genomic DNA with bias-controlled V and J gene primers. Sequencing of rearranged TCRbeta segments was performed at approximately 20X coverage. Regarding the original processing steps: Clustering was used to correct sequencing errors, and CDR3s were annotated against IMGT to assign V, D and J genes. Downstream analyses used only productive TCRbeta rearrangements, leaving out any out-of-frame or stop-codon sequences. To compute clonality, Shannon entropy was normalized by the log of the number of unique productive sequences and then subtracted from one. Fisher's exact test with Benjamini-Hochberg correction, at a threshold of adjusted p below 0.01, was used to find clones that differed between time points or between blood and tumor. TCRdb carries this immuneACCESS record with in-frame sequences only. Its versions omit some clonotypes, under half of them owing to an unresolved V gene in the studies checked, with the rest unexplained. That table furnishes V, J and clone size, whereas the DNA furnished D and trimming. Present in this sample are approximately 18,000 clones, about nine tenths of which were seen just once. In total, the top ten clones hold about 13% of the sample.

From the germline V gene, CDR1 is SNHLY and CDR2 is FYNNEI. V is shortened by 2 bases, J by 1 base, and the region joining them spans 8 bases. Including cysteine and phenylalanine, the CDR3 has 14 amino acids. Here the CDR3 DNA is all that survives: 42 bases in frame from base 1. The chain employs TRBV2 and TRBJ1-1; no confident D gene assignment can be made. Sequenced material: PBMCs, taken around atezolizumab (anti-PD-L1) treatment. This sequence was found in a man between 70 and 80 years old with urothelial cancer. The CDR3 is CASSETTGNTEAFF. The DNA reads as follows: TGTGCCAGCAGTGAAACTACCGGGAACACTGAAGCTTTCTTT. Joined to the reference TRBV2 and TRBJ1-1 proteins, this CDR3 gives the full variable domain: EPEVTQTPSHQVTQMGQEVILRCVPISNHLYFYWYRQILGQKVEFLVSFYNNEISEKSEIFDDQFSVERPDGSNFTLKIRSTKLEDSAMYFCASSETTGNTEAFFGQGTRLTVV.